One sample yielded the 15 T cell receptor beta chains listed below, sequenced in a study of human T cells and chemical hapten exposure. TCRdb re-derived calls from the RACE reads in MiXCR, one entry per CDR3 protein. The sample comprises tens of thousands of distinct CDR3 sequences, over 7.5% of which are singletons, and around 28% rests with the top ten. Stated time point: patch test 3, about 24 weeks after DPC sensitization. Treatment in this sample: therapeutic diphenylcyclopropenone sensitization with weekly scalp DPC. Unfractionated whole blood was the source of the extracted total RNA. Sequenced material: whole blood, taken in connection with sensitization to the hapten diphenylcyclopropenone (DPC). The receptors originated from a man between 50 and 59 years old with alopecia areata. Some clones in this sample may be carry-over from other donors' samples.

This clonotype was detected only a few times. The J gene is TRBJ2-4, the V gene TRBV20-1; perhaps D is TRBD1 or TRBD2 (5 bases each). Trimming removed 6 bases at V and 9 bases at J, with 18 bases between. This CDR3 is built from 13 residues. In germline, CDR1 is DFQATT, CDR2 SNEGSKA (reference sequence). The CDR3 region is CSAILLTEGIQYF. The CDR3 region has the DNA TGCAGTGCCATCCTCCTGACAGAGGGCATTCAGTACTTC.

The chain recombines TRBV7-2 with TRBJ2-3; D remains unclear. The CDR3 runs to 13 residues. Germline loops: CDR1 SGHTA, CDR2 FQGNSA. Deletions cut 3 bases from V and 2 bases from J, with 6 bases between. The CDR3 reads CASSLTDTDTQYF. The CDR3 DNA is TGTGCCAGCAGCTTGACTGACACAGATACGCAGTATTTT.

This clonotype was recorded at least ten times. The V and J genes are TRBV10-3 and TRBJ2-3; D is unclear. Trimming pared 7 bases from V and 0 bases from J, leaving 14 bases between. This CDR3 is built from 15 residues. In germline, CDR1 is ENHRY, CDR2 SYGVKD. DNA of the CDR3: TGTGCCATCACTCAGAGCACCTCTAGCACAGATACGCAGTATTTT. Its protein product is CAITQSTSSTDTQYF.

This clonotype was picked up many times. V is TRBV4-3 and J is TRBJ1-2, with 7 bases fitting TRBD1. The CDR3 is made up of 14 amino acids. Per the germline V gene, CDR1 is LGHNA and CDR2 is YSLEER. With 1 base clipped from V and 8 bases from J, the junction kept 7 bases outside the gene matches. As DNA, the CDR3 is TGCGCCAGCAGCCAAGTGGACAGGCCCCGCGGCTACACCTTC. This codes for CASSQVDRPRGYTF.

This clonotype was detected ten times or more. The chain recombines TRBV18 with TRBJ2-2; 7 positions match TRBD1. Per the germline V gene, CDR1 is KGHSH and CDR2 is LQKENI. V shed 6 bases, J shed 5 bases, and the junction held 9 bases outside the gene matches. The CDR3 has 15 residues. CDR3 protein: CASSLTGPPTGELFF. The CDR3 DNA reads as TGTGCCAGCTCCCTGACAGGGCCACCAACCGGGGAGCTGTTTTTT.

The V gene is TRBV7-2, the J gene TRBJ1-2; 8 positions agree with TRBD1. The CDR3 contains 15 residues. Germline assignment: CDR1 SGHTA and CDR2 FQGNSA. With 2 bases clipped from V and 8 bases from J, the junction kept 10 bases outside the gene matches. The CDR3 DNA reads as TGTGCCAGCAGCTTACAGCCAGGGGGCGCGGAAGGCTACACCTTC. This encodes CASSLQPGGAEGYTF.

This clonotype was seen at least ten times. V and J are TRBV2 and TRBJ2-2, with D perhaps matching TRBD1 (5 bases). The CDR3 extends over 14 amino acids. V was shortened by 6 bases and J by 0 bases, with 8 bases between the two germline ends. From germline, CDR1 is SNHLY and CDR2 FYNNEI. Here the CDR3 DNA reads TGTGCCAGCAGGGGCAGGGCGAACACCGGGGAGCTGTTTTTT. Protein: CASRGRANTGELFF.

This clonotype came up many times. CDR3 amino acids: CASSDGGYEKLFF. The CDR3 nucleotides read TGTGCCAGCAGTGATGGCGGTTACGAAAAACTGTTTTTT. The V call is TRBV6-1, the J call TRBJ1-4, with D uncertain. The CDR3 is 13 amino acids. Trimming removed 3 bases from V and 8 bases from J, with 10 bases in between. Germline CDR1 reads MNHNS; CDR2 reads SASEGT.

The gene calls are TRBV29-1 and TRBJ1-3, with 7 bases fitting TRBD1. J gave up 4 bases and V 4 bases, and 7 bases lay outside the gene matches. The germline V gene has CDR1 SQVTM and CDR2 ANQGSEA. This CDR3 comprises 14 residues. CDR3: CSVVEGARGNTIYF. The CDR3 region has the DNA TGCAGCGTTGTGGAGGGGGCGCGCGGAAACACCATATATTTT.

Many counts were recorded for this clonotype. The chain carries TRBV11-2 and TRBJ2-6; D uncertain. The CDR3 spans 15 residues. V was cut by 4 bases and J by 0 bases, with 7 bases left in between. Germline CDR1 and CDR2: SGHAT and FQNNGV. The CDR3 nucleotides are TGTGCCAGCAGCTCCATGGTCTCTGGGGCCAACGTCCTGACTTTC. Translation: CASSSMVSGANVLTF.

This clonotype appeared many times. The V gene is TRBV7-6, the J gene TRBJ2-2, with D maybe TRBD2 (6 bases). Germline V gene data show CDR1 as SGHVS and CDR2 as FNYEAQ. The CDR3 runs to 15 residues. The ends were cut back, 1 base at V and 3 bases at J, with 9 bases in the middle. The CDR3 here is CASSLGGLYTGELFF. The CDR3 nucleotides are TGTGCCAGCAGCTTAGGGGGACTGTACACCGGGGAGCTGTTTTTT.

This clonotype was seen a handful of times. A much bigger clone sits one base away, suggesting this may be a read error. The gene calls are TRBV7-9 and TRBJ1-1, with D uncertain. CDR3 length equals 14 residues. From germline, CDR1 is SEHNR and CDR2 FQNEAQ (reference sequence). CDR3 sequence: CASSFHTENTEVFF. The CDR3 nucleotides read TGTGCCAGCAGCTTCCACACCGAGAACACTGAAGTTTTCTTT.

Many counts were recorded for this clonotype. The V gene is TRBV7-9, the J gene TRBJ1-4; D might be TRBD1 (5 bases). This CDR3 comprises 13 residues. CDR1 SEHNR and CDR2 FQNEAQ come from the germline V gene (reference sequence). Trimming stripped 5 bases from V and 8 bases from J, with 12 bases between. CDR3 in amino acids: CASSAAEGEKLFF. CDR3 DNA: TGTGCCAGCAGCGCCGCCGAGGGGGAAAAACTGTTTTTT.

The chain is built from TRBV4-2 and TRBJ1-5; D is unresolved. Looked up from germline, CDR1 is LGHNA and CDR2 is YNFKEQ. Trimming cost V 0 bases and J 0 bases, with 6 bases left between them. This CDR3 contains 15 residues. Here the CDR3 reads CASSQDRNSNQPQHF. The CDR3, as DNA: TGTGCCAGCAGCCAAGATAGGAATAGCAATCAGCCCCAGCATTTT.

The CDR3 DNA reads TGCAGCGTTGAACGGGAGGGATTAGACATTCAGTACTTC. As protein: CSVEREGLDIQYF. This sequence joins TRBV29-1 and TRBJ2-4, with 8 bases identical to TRBD2. The CDR3 totals 13 residues. Germline CDR1 reads SQVTM; CDR2 reads ANQGSEA. The V gene end was trimmed by 2 bases and the J gene end by 8 bases; junction bases not matched to a gene: 5.